The 11 T cell receptor beta chains given below trace back to one sample, sequenced in a study of blood T cell repertoires in COVID-19. Only in-frame clones appear in the TCRdb table, and some are missing; sequencing was by immunoSEQ multiplex PCR. Seen here are 300,000 or so clones, around 80% observed once, and the top ten hold 1% to 1.5%. Sequences were obtained from peripheral blood. Source of these receptors: a woman in her fifties or sixties with acute or convalescent COVID-19.

J is TRBJ2-5 and V is TRBV19; possibly TRBD1 for D (5 bases). Germline CDR1 and CDR2: LNHDA and SQIVND (reference sequence). Trimming shortened V by 1 base and J by 5 bases, and 11 bases separated the two germline ends. The CDR3 extends over 14 amino acids. CDR3 residues: CASSIAQGSETQYF. The DNA for the CDR3 is TGTGCCAGTAGTATAGCTCAGGGATCGGAGACCCAGTACTTC.

CDR3 protein: CASSVSGRTNEKLFF. CDR3 DNA sequence: TGTGCCAGCAGTGTAAGCGGGAGGACTAATGAAAAACTGTTTTTT. This chain connects TRBV2 to TRBJ1-4; the D is unclear. Germline-derived CDR1 and CDR2 are SNHLY and FYNNEI. CDR3 size: 15 residues. Deletions cut 4 bases from V and 2 bases from J, with 11 bases between.

This clone was detected once. V usage is TRBV2 and J usage is TRBJ1-5; no clear D gene. The CDR3 has 13 residues. Per the germline V gene, CDR1 is SNHLY and CDR2 is FYNNEI. V lost 7 bases and J lost 7, with 14 bases in between. The CDR3 DNA reads TGTGCCAGCAACGGAGGTCTAGAACAGCCCCAGCATTTT. Amino acids: CASNGGLEQPQHF. The variable domain in full, completed from reference TRBV2 and TRBJ1-5, reads EPEVTQTPSHQVTQMGQEVILRCVPISNHLYFYWYRQILGQKVEFLVSFYNNEISEKSEIFDDQFSVERPDGSNFTLKIRSTKLEDSAMYFCASNGGLEQPQHFGDGTRLSIL.

The chain uses TRBV19 and TRBJ1-1; D not resolved. The ends were cut back, 7 bases at V and 0 bases at J, with 6 bases in the middle. Germline-derived CDR1 and CDR2 are LNHDA and SQIVND (reference sequence). CDR3 length equals 12 residues. The CDR3 coding sequence is TGTGCCAGTAAAGACTTGAACACTGAAGCTTTCTTT. It codes for CASKDLNTEAFF.

The J gene is TRBJ1-1, the V gene TRBV5-8; D gene unclear. Germline V gives CDR1 SGHTS, CDR2 YDEGEE. The CDR3 runs 14 residues. V lost 4 bases, J lost 3 bases, and 13 bases lay in between. In nucleotides, the CDR3 is TGTGCCAGCAGCCCTTTATGGAGAGACACTGAAGCTTTCTTT. Translating it yields CASSPLWRDTEAFF.

The rearrangement joins TRBV18 to TRBJ1-2; TRBD1 matches at 9 bases. Germline CDR1 is KGHSH and CDR2 is LQKENI. This CDR3 has 14 residues. V was clipped by 5 bases and J by 7 bases; unmatched bases: 8. The CDR3 is CASSSDRGFGGYTF. CDR3 nucleotide sequence: TGTGCCAGCTCATCGGACAGGGGTTTTGGTGGCTACACCTTC. Filled out from reference TRBV18 and TRBJ1-2, the complete variable domain reads NAGVMQNPRHLVRRRGQEARLRCSPMKGHSHVYWYRQLPEEGLKFMVYLQKENIIDESGMPKERFSAEFPKEGPSILRIQQVVRGDSAAYFCASSSDRGFGGYTFGSGTRLTVV.

V is TRBV7-9 and J is TRBJ1-1; D perhaps matches TRBD1 (5 bases). The CDR3 contains 14 residues. V lost 3 bases and J 4 bases, leaving 12 bases between the germline ends. CDR1 is SEHNR and CDR2 is FQNEAQ in the germline V gene (reference sequence). CDR3 coding DNA: TGTGCCAGCAGCTTCCAGGGAACGGGCACTGAAGCTTTCTTT. Its protein product is CASSFQGTGTEAFF. Combining the CDR3 with reference TRBV7-9 and TRBJ1-1 gives the whole variable domain DTGVSQNPRHKITKRGQNVTFRCDPISEHNRLYWYRQTLGQGPEFLTYFQNEAQLEKSRLLSDRFSAERPKGSFSTLEIQRTEQGDSAMYLCASSFQGTGTEAFFGQGTRLTVV.

The chain recombines TRBV7-6 with TRBJ1-3; the D is unclear. Trimming cost V 5 bases and J 0 bases, with 11 bases left between them. CDR1 and CDR2 from the germline V gene are SGHVS and FNYEAQ. This CDR3 has 15 residues. This CDR3 reads CASSTSSFSGNTIYF. The DNA for the CDR3 is TGTGCCAGCAGCACCTCAAGCTTCTCTGGAAACACCATATATTTT.

The rearrangement links TRBV6-6 to TRBJ1-4; no definite D call. The CDR3 has 19 residues. Germline V lookup: CDR1 MNHNY, CDR2 SVGAGI (reference sequence). V shed 5 bases and J shed 0 bases, with 22 bases lying between them. For the CDR3, the DNA is TGTGCCAGCAGTCCCAGCCCGCCCGGTGGCAGCGCAACTAATGAAAAACTGTTTTTT. This sequence encodes CASSPSPPGGSATNEKLFF.

The J gene is TRBJ2-2, the V gene TRBV25-1; 10 nucleotides agree with TRBD1. V shed 8 bases, J shed 0 bases, and the junction held 3 bases outside the gene matches. The CDR3 sequence is 15 residues long. CDR1 is MGHDK and CDR2 is SYGVNS in the germline V gene. CDR3 nucleotides: TGTGCCAGCCGACAGGGGGCGGCGAACACCGGGGAGCTGTTTTTT. It encodes CASRQGAANTGELFF.

The chain employs TRBV9 and TRBJ2-2; 9 bases match TRBD1. Trimming at V came to 2 bases and at J to 1 base, leaving 6 bases not matched to a gene. The CDR3 loop spans 17 amino acids. CDR1 and CDR2 from the germline V gene are SGDLS and YYNGEE. The CDR3 DNA reads TGTGCCAGCAGCGTGGATCCGGGACAGGGGAACACCGGGGAGCTGTTTTTT. Encoded protein: CASSVDPGQGNTGELFF.